These 19 T cell receptor beta chains were sequenced from one sample in a study of PD-L1 blockade in urothelial cancer. Using immunoSEQ multiplex PCR, the repertoire was profiled, and TCRdb retains in-frame clones only, with some absent. The profile shows about 88,000 clones, around nine tenths of them singletons. Sequenced here: PBMCs, sampled around atezolizumab (anti-PD-L1) treatment. The source is a man aged 60 to 75 with urothelial cancer.

The chain recombines TRBV5-1 with TRBJ2-5, with D tentatively TRBD1 (5 bases). V lost 0 bases and J 5 bases, leaving 11 bases between the germline ends. Germline lookup yields CDR1 SGHRS and CDR2 YFSETQ. CDR3 length: 14 amino acids. The CDR3 nucleotides read TGCGCCAGCAGCTTGGGCCAGGGTATGGAGACCCAGTACTTC. Its translation is CASSLGQGMETQYF.

This clone showed up just once. The chain employs TRBV6-6 and TRBJ2-3; 9 bases agree with TRBD2. J gave up 3 bases and V 6 bases, and 10 bases lay outside the gene matches. The CDR3 is 16 amino acids. In germline, CDR1 is MNHNY, CDR2 SVGAGI (reference sequence). CDR3 in amino acids: CASSLLAGLSTDTQYF. The CDR3 bases are TGTGCCAGCAGCCTGCTAGCGGGGCTGTCGACAGATACGCAGTATTTT.

The chain recombines TRBV6-4 with TRBJ1-5; possible D gene TRBD1, 6 bases. CDR1 is MRHNA and CDR2 is SNTAGT in the germline V gene. V lost 3 bases to trimming and J lost 8 bases, with 14 bases between them. The CDR3 length is 14 residues. In DNA form, the CDR3 reads TGTGCCAGCAGTGAGGGTAGCAGGGGTGAGCCCCAGCATTTT. Encoded protein: CASSEGSRGEPQHF.

The gene calls are TRBV4-3 and TRBJ2-3; the match to TRBD2 covers 9 bases. CDR3 length: 16 amino acids. V shed 4 bases, J shed 7 bases, and the junction held 12 bases outside the gene matches. Germline V CDR1 and CDR2: LGHNA, YSLEER. The CDR3 loop reads CASSPGGWAGGNTQYF. The CDR3 coding sequence is TGCGCCAGCAGCCCCGGGGGATGGGCGGGGGGGAATACGCAGTATTTT.

The sample holds a few counts of this clone. V gene TRBV19 combines with J gene TRBJ1-6; D ambiguous. The CDR3 has 14 residues. The germline CDR1 and CDR2 sequences are LNHDA and SQIVND (reference sequence). Trimming pared 5 bases from V and 5 bases from J, leaving 10 bases between. CDR3 bases: TGTGCCAGTAGTCTCGGACTGAATAATTCACCCCTCCACTTT. Translated, it gives CASSLGLNNSPLHF. Filled out from reference TRBV19 and TRBJ1-6, the complete variable domain reads DGGITQSPKYLFRKEGQNVTLSCEQNLNHDAMYWYRQDPGQGLRLIYYSQIVNDFQKGDIAEGYSVSREKKESFPLTVTSAQKNPTAFYLCASSLGLNNSPLHFGNGTRLTVT.

This clone was found once. The chain joins TRBV7-9 to TRBJ2-5, with 8 bases fitting TRBD1. The length of the CDR3 is 15 residues. Germline trimming cut 2 bases from V and 4 bases from J; bases unmatched to any gene: 6. Germline CDR1 is SEHNR and CDR2 is FQNEAQ (reference sequence). The CDR3 nucleotides are TGTGCCAGCAGCTTATTTCAGGGGGCCATAGAGACCCAGTACTTC. Translating gives CASSLFQGAIETQYF.

The chain is built from TRBV5-1 and TRBJ1-4, with a possible D match to TRBD1 (5 bases). CDR3 length: 13 amino acids. Trimming removed 0 bases at V and 7 bases at J, with 7 bases between. From germline, CDR1 is SGHRS and CDR2 YFSETQ. The DNA of the CDR3 is TGCGCCAGCAGCTTGGACCAGGGTGAAAAACTGTTTTTT. This sequence encodes CASSLDQGEKLFF. Drawing the rest from reference TRBV5-1 and TRBJ1-4, the complete variable domain is KAGVTQTPRYLIKTRGQQVTLSCSPISGHRSVSWYQQTPGQGLQFLFEYFSETQRNKGNFPGRFSGRQFSNSRSEMNVSTLELGDSALYLCASSLDQGEKLFFGSGTQLSVL.

The rearrangement uses TRBV5-1 and TRBJ2-5, with a possible D match to TRBD2 (6 bases). The CDR3 extends over 15 amino acids. V was pared by 4 bases and J by 0 bases, with 13 bases between. The V gene's germline CDR1 is SGHRS and CDR2 YFSETQ. This chain's CDR3 is CASSAAGTHQETQYF. As DNA, the CDR3 is TGCGCCAGCAGCGCCGCCGGGACTCACCAAGAGACCCAGTACTTC.

This chain uses TRBV4-2 with TRBJ2-5, with TRBD2 matching 7 bases. J lost 1 base, V lost 0 bases, and 2 bases had no gene match. Looked up from germline, CDR1 is LGHNA and CDR2 is YNFKEQ. The CDR3 spans 15 residues. The CDR3 coding sequence is TGTGCCAGCAGCCAAGAAGCGGGGCCCCAAGAGACCCAGTACTTC. This codes for CASSQEAGPQETQYF.

The CDR3 is CASRDPRQERTEAFF. The CDR3 nucleotides are TGTGCCAGCAGAGACCCACGACAGGAGAGGACTGAAGCTTTCTTT. The gene calls are TRBV6-6 and TRBJ1-1; D may be TRBD1 (6 bases). V lost 6 bases and J 5 bases, leaving 19 bases between the germline ends. CDR1 is MNHNY, CDR2 SVGAGI, per germline (reference sequence). This CDR3 is 15 amino acids long.

This clone was seen a few times. The V gene is TRBV11-2, the J gene TRBJ2-2; D might be TRBD2 (7 bases). The CDR3 contains 15 residues. Germline assignment: CDR1 SGHAT and CDR2 FQNNGV. V was trimmed by 1 base and J by 8 bases, leaving 14 bases between them. This CDR3 is CASSLARGALGELFF. CDR3 nucleotides: TGTGCCAGCAGCTTAGCACGGGGGGCGCTTGGGGAGCTGTTTTTT.

CDR3 loop: CATSRAQNTEAFF. The CDR3, as DNA: TGTGCCACCAGCAGGGCACAGAACACTGAAGCTTTCTTT. The chain joins TRBV15 to TRBJ1-1; no firm D call. In germline, CDR1 is LNHNV, CDR2 YYDKDF (reference sequence). The V end was cut by 3 bases, the J end by 1 base, with 6 bases between. This CDR3 region has 13 residues.

The chain joins TRBV6-4 to TRBJ1-2, with 10 nucleotides matching TRBD1. The CDR3 length is 15 residues. Germline V CDR1 and CDR2: MRHNA, SNTAGT. With 6 bases clipped from V and 8 bases from J, the junction kept 12 bases outside the gene matches. CDR3 nucleotide sequence: TGTGCCAGCAGCCGGGGACAGGGGCCGGTGGGCGGCTACACCTTC. Its translation is CASSRGQGPVGGYTF.

This clone was observed once. The rearrangement uses TRBV2 and TRBJ2-5; possible D gene TRBD1, 6 bases. The CDR3 sequence is 14 residues long. The germline V gene encodes CDR1 SNHLY and CDR2 FYNNEI. Trimming left V 7 bases short and J 0 bases short, with 12 bases between. DNA for the CDR3: TGTGCCAGCAAACAGGGTGATTACCAAGAGACCCAGTACTTC. It translates to CASKQGDYQETQYF.

The rearrangement uses TRBV19 and TRBJ2-3, with 7 bases identical to TRBD2. V shed 6 bases, J shed 2 bases, and the junction held 2 bases outside the gene matches. Germline V gene sequence: CDR1 LNHDA, CDR2 SQIVND (reference sequence). The CDR3 covers 13 residues. DNA for the CDR3: TGTGCCAGTAGCGCGGGGGACACAGATACGCAGTATTTT. Its protein is CASSAGDTDTQYF. The complete variable domain, with remaining parts taken from reference TRBV19 and TRBJ2-3, reads DGGITQSPKYLFRKEGQNVTLSCEQNLNHDAMYWYRQDPGQGLRLIYYSQIVNDFQKGDIAEGYSVSREKKESFPLTVTSAQKNPTAFYLCASSAGDTDTQYFGPGTRLTVL.

The CDR3 DNA follows: TGTGCTAGTGGTTCGGGACTAGCGGACACAGATACGCAGTATTTT. As protein: CASGSGLADTDTQYF. The chain carries TRBV12-5 and TRBJ2-3; the match to TRBD2 covers 11 bases. This CDR3 contains 15 residues. Per the germline V gene, CDR1 is LGHNT and CDR2 is FRNRAP. Unmatched junction bases numbered 2, after V lost 4 bases and J lost 2 bases.

CDR3 bases: TGCGCCAGCAGTGAGATCTCGAGGAGGGGTGAGCAGTTCTTC. It encodes CASSEISRRGEQFF. The chain combines TRBV10-1 with TRBJ2-1; tentative D call: TRBD2 (6 bases). The germline V gene encodes CDR1 WNHNN and CDR2 SYGVQD (reference sequence). The CDR3 is 14 residues long. V dropped 2 bases and J dropped 9 bases, with 14 bases sitting between them.

The V call is TRBV19, the J call TRBJ2-5, with 8 bases aligning to TRBD1. V was clipped by 6 bases and J by 2 bases; unmatched bases: 5. CDR1 and CDR2 (germline): LNHDA, SQIVND (reference sequence). The CDR3 is made up of 14 amino acids. This chain's CDR3 is CASRQGVWQETQYF. The CDR3 nucleotides are TGTGCCAGTAGACAGGGGGTTTGGCAAGAGACCCAGTACTTC.

This rearrangement joins TRBV2 to TRBJ1-5; a possible D gene is TRBD1 (5 bases). Germline V lookup: CDR1 SNHLY, CDR2 FYNNEI. CDR3 size: 16 residues. Between the trimmed V and J ends, which lost 6 bases and 1 base, there was a span of 16 bases. CDR3 DNA sequence: TGTGCCAGCAGAGGGGTCGAAGACGCGAGCAATCAGCCCCAGCATTTT. Amino acids: CASRGVEDASNQPQHF.